This T cell receptor (beta chain) was captured by sequencing in a study of blood T cell repertoires in COVID-19. Per the authors' pipeline: Amplification of reference gene primers provided the estimated nucleated cell counts. Only in-frame clones appear in the TCRdb table, and some are missing; sequencing was by immunoSEQ multiplex PCR. The D gene and trimming were derived from the DNA, and the V and J assignments and clone size from that table. The repertoire includes 100,000 or so clones, around 96% of them detected once, and roughly 4% sits in the top ten. CDR3 length: 13 residues. In germline, CDR1 is SQVTM, CDR2 ANQGSEA. Trimming pared 7 bases from V and 0 bases from J, leaving 11 bases between.

V gene TRBV29-1 combines with J gene TRBJ2-3, with D possibly being TRBD2 (6 bases). The source of this sequence is a human donor with active COVID-19. The donor label of this sample is uncertain. Sample: peripheral blood. The CDR3 nucleotides read TGCAGCGCGGCCGGGAGTAGCACAGATACGCAGTATTTT. Translating gives CSAAGSSTDTQYF.